This T cell receptor beta chain was captured in a study of radiotherapy plus CTLA-4 blockade in lung cancer listed by TCRdb under 2018. Study-wide context: Among enrolled patients, 15% to 20% had an objective response and 30% to 35% reached disease control. Overall results and qualifications from the work: After treatment with radiotherapy and ipilimumab, TCR clones that came from tumors expanded in the peripheral blood. The strongest predictors of response were reported to be early dynamic shifts in blood T cell clones along with a rise in serum interferon-beta following radiation.

The method was the immunoSEQ multiplex PCR assay. TCRdb carries this immuneACCESS record with in-frame sequences only. Its versions omit some clonotypes, under half of them owing to an unresolved V gene in the studies checked, with the rest unexplained. The sample table lists 110,000 or so clones, about four fifths of them with a count of one. The ten largest clonotypes hold approximately 5.2% of the sample. In this sample, this clone turned up a few times. Its binding antigen is unknown. No base quality values were provided; no much bigger clone lies one nucleotide off. CDR1 is given as GTSNPN and CDR2 as SVGIG, both from the germline V gene (reference sequence). The CDR3 measures 13 amino acids from cysteine to phenylalanine. Only the CDR3 region is kept as DNA, spanning 39 bases read in frame from base 1. V is reduced by 3 bases and J by 5 bases, leaving a spacing of 13 bases between them. In this study, focal radiation therapy paired with CTLA-4 blockade (ipilimumab) was tested in patients who had chemo-refractory metastatic non-small-cell lung cancer.

The sequencing here drew on peripheral blood, taken from a patient treated with radiotherapy plus ipilimumab. The TCR originated in a human donor with non-small cell lung cancer who had a partial response to radiotherapy plus ipilimumab. The chain uses TRBV30 and TRBJ1-1; perhaps TRBD1 is the D gene, with 5 bases matching. The CDR3 region: CAWSALGGTEAFF. The nucleotides are TGTGCCTGGAGCGCTCTTGGGGGGACTGAAGCTTTCTTT.